These 9 T cell receptor beta chains came from one sample sequenced in a study of CD8 T cells in ankylosing spondylitis. Study results and limitations: It appeared that ankylosing spondylitis blood was characterized by a TCR beta motif of eight highly homologous variants.

TCRdb called the 5' RACE reads again in MiXCR, with one record for every CDR3 protein. The data contain 670,000 or so distinct CDR3 sequences, under 20% of them singletons. Antigens for these TCRs are unknown. Sequenced: blood, either unsorted or a sorted T cell fraction (not recorded which). Every receptor here comes from a male donor with ankylosing spondylitis.

This clonotype has just a few counts. The chain is built from TRBV5-5 and TRBJ2-5; a weak D match, TRBD1 (6 bases). The CDR3 extends over 16 amino acids. V lost 2 bases and J 2 bases, leaving 16 bases between the germline ends. The V gene's germline CDR1 is SGHKS and CDR2 YYEKEE (reference sequence). The CDR3 DNA reads as TGTGCCAGCAGCTTCATTGGCAGGGGTGCGCAAGAGACCCAGTACTTC. Translating it yields CASSFIGRGAQETQYF.

Many counts were recorded for this clonotype. This chain joins TRBV12-3 or TRBV12-4 and TRBJ1-1; D not certain. Trimming cost V 6 bases and J 4 bases, with 6 bases left between them. CDR3 length equals 11 residues. DNA of the CDR3: TGTGCCAGCAGCTTCCCCACTGAAGCTTTCTTT. Its protein is CASSFPTEAFF.

This rearrangement joins TRBV6-2 or TRBV6-3 to TRBJ2-2; TRBD2 matches at 13 bases. The CDR3 runs 16 residues. The V and J ends lost 6 bases and 5 bases, in that order; junction bases with no gene match: 6. Looked up from germline, CDR1 is MNHEY and CDR2 is SVGEGT. CDR3 sequence (DNA): TGTGCCAGCAGCTACGGACTAGCGGGAGTTACCGGGGAGCTGTTTTTT. Translated: CASSYGLAGVTGELFF.

The chain carries TRBV4-1 and TRBJ2-7; the match to TRBD2 covers 8 bases. Germline V gene sequence: CDR1 MGHRA, CDR2 YSYEKL. V was pared by 0 bases and J by 3 bases, with 4 bases of the junction left unmatched. This CDR3 is 15 amino acids long. The CDR3 sequence is CASSQELADNYEQYF. The CDR3 DNA follows: TGCGCCAGCAGCCAAGAACTAGCGGACAACTACGAGCAGTACTTC.

The chain is built from TRBV5-6 and TRBJ2-7; 13 positions match TRBD2. V was pared by 2 bases and J by 9 bases, with 5 bases of the junction left unmatched. Germline V gives CDR1 SGHDT, CDR2 YYEEEE. The CDR3 loop spans 14 amino acids. The CDR3 nucleotides are TGTGCCAGCAGCTTCGGACTAGCGGGGGCGAGGCAGTACTTC. Encoded protein: CASSFGLAGARQYF.

This sequence joins TRBV2 and TRBJ1-4, with a weak D call TRBD1 (5 bases). Looked up from germline, CDR1 is SNHLY and CDR2 is FYNNEI. This CDR3 region has 14 residues. V dropped 5 bases and J dropped 1 base, with 8 bases sitting between them. CDR3 sequence: CASSNRQTNEKLFF. The CDR3 bases are TGTGCCAGCAGTAACAGGCAAACTAATGAAAAACTGTTTTTT.

This clonotype came up a few times. This chain links TRBV6-2 or TRBV6-3 with TRBJ1-6; D is ambiguous. The CDR3 spans 14 residues. Germline V gives CDR1 MNHEY, CDR2 SVGEGT. V was cut by 6 bases and J by 5 bases, with 11 bases left in between. The CDR3 here is CASSIGNHNSPLHF. DNA of the CDR3: TGTGCCAGCAGCATCGGGAACCATAATTCACCCCTCCACTTT.

The chain has TRBV12-3 or TRBV12-4 and TRBJ1-6, with D possibly matching TRBD1 (6 bases). V shed 0 bases and J shed 14 bases, with 17 bases lying between them. This CDR3 has 15 amino acids. The CDR3 DNA reads as TGTGCCAGCAGTTTAGCGGCACAGGGTGCGATCACCCTCCACTTT. Amino acid sequence: CASSLAAQGAITLHF.

This clonotype was counted ten times or more. The V gene is TRBV27, the J gene TRBJ2-7; TRBD1 agrees at 12 bases. CDR1 and CDR2 (germline): MNHEY, SMNVEV (reference sequence). The length of the CDR3 is 14 residues. Germline trimming cut 3 bases from V and 5 bases from J; bases unmatched to any gene: 2. CDR3 residues: CASSFGTGGDEQYF. As DNA, the CDR3 is TGTGCCAGCAGTTTTGGGACAGGGGGCGACGAGCAGTACTTC.